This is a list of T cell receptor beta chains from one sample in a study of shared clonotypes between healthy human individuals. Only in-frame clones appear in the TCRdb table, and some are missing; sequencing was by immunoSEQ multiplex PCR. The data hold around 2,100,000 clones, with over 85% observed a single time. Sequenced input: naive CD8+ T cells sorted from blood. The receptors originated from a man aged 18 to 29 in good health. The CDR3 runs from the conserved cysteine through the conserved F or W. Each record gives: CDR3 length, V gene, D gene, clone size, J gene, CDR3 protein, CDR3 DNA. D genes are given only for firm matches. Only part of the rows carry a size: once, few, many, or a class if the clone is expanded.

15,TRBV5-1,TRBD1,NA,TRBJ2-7,CASTGSPGQTYEQYF,TGCGCCAGCACTGGAAGCCCGGGACAGACCTACGAGCAGTACTTC
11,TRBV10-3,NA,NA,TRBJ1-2,CAISMRDGYTF,TGTGCCATCAGTATGAGAGATGGCTACACCTTC
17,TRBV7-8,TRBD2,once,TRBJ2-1,CASSLGLAGGLYNEQFF,TGTGCCAGCAGCTTAGGGCTAGCGGGAGGCCTCTACAATGAGCAGTTCTTC
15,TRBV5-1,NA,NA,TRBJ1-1,CASSLVGDMNTEAFF,TGCGCCAGCAGCTTGGTGGGTGACATGAACACTGAAGCTTTCTTT
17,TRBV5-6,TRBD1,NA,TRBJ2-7,CASSLVVSGQGRGEQYF,TGTGCCAGCAGCTTGGTTGTTTCGGGACAGGGAAGAGGCGAGCAGTACTTC
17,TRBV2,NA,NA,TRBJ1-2,CASSGGLGPPSHYGYTF,TGTGCCAGCAGTGGTGGGTTGGGCCCCCCGTCGCACTATGGCTACACCTTC
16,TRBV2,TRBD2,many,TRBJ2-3,CASSEEPGGFTDTQYF,TGTGCCAGCAGTGAAGAACCGGGAGGGTTCACAGATACGCAGTATTTT
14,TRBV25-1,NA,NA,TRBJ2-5,CASSYGGGQETQYF,TGTGCCAGCAGTTATGGGGGCGGACAAGAGACCCAGTACTTC
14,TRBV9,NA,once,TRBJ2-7,CASSVGLGPDEQYF,TGTGCCAGCAGCGTAGGTCTAGGGCCCGACGAGCAGTACTTC
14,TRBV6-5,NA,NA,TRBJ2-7,CASSYNDRSHEQYF,TGTGCCAGCAGTTACAATGACAGGAGCCACGAGCAGTACTTC
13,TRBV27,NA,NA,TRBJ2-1,CASSYDRHNEQFF,TGTGCCAGCAGTTATGATAGGCACAATGAGCAGTTCTTC
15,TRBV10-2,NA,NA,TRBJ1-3,CASSDPTWSGNTIYF,TGCGCCAGCAGTGACCCAACATGGTCTGGAAACACCATATATTTT
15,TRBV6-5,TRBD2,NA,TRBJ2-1,CASSFLAGGGNEQFF,TGTGCCAGCAGTTTCTTAGCGGGGGGGGGCAATGAGCAGTTCTTC
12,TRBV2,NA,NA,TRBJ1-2,CASSAGAEGYTF,TGTGCCAGCAGTGCGGGGGCGGAAGGCTACACCTTC
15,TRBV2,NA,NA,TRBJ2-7,CASTPINGVEGEQYF,TGTGCCAGCACCCCAATTAATGGGGTAGAGGGCGAGCAGTACTTC
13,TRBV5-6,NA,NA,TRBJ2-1,CASSLWGSNEQFF,TGTGCCAGCAGCTTGTGGGGGAGCAATGAGCAGTTCTTC
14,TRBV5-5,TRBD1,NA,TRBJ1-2,CASSETGGGYGYTF,TGTGCCAGCAGCGAAACAGGGGGCGGCTATGGCTACACCTTC
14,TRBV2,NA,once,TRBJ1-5,CASSESTGIEPQHF,TGTGCCAGCAGTGAATCCACGGGGATAGAGCCCCAGCATTTT
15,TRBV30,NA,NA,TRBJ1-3,CALGDSGDAGNTIYF,TGTGCCTTGGGGGATTCAGGGGATGCTGGAAACACCATATATTTT
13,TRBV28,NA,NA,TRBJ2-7,CASSLLVDYEQYF,TGTGCCAGCAGTTTATTGGTGGACTACGAGCAGTACTTC
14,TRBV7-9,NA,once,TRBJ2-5,CASSFGASTETQYF,TGTGCCAGCAGCTTTGGGGCCTCAACGGAGACCCAGTACTTC
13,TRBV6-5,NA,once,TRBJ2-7,CAGSETYSYEQYF,TGTGCCGGCAGTGAGACATACTCCTACGAGCAGTACTTC
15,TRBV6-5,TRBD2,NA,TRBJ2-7,CASRPRTSPNYEQYF,TGTGCCAGCAGGCCTAGGACTAGTCCCAACTACGAGCAGTACTTC
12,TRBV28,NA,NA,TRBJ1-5,CASSLVNQPQHF,TGTGCCAGCAGTTTGGTAAATCAGCCCCAGCATTTT